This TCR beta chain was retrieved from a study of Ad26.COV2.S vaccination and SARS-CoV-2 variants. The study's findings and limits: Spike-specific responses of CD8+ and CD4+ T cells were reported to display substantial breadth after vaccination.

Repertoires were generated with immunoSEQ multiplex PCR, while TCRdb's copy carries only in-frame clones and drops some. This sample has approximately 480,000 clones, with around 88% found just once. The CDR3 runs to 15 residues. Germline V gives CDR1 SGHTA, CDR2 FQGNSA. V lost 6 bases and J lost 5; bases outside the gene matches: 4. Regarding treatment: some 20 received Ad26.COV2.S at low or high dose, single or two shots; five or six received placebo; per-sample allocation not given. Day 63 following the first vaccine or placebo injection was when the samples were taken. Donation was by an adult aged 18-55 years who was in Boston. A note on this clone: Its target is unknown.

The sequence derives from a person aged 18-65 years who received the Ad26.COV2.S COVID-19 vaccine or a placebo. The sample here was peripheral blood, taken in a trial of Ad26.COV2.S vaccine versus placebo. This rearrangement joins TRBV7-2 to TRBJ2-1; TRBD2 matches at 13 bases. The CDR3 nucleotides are TGTGCCAGCAGATGGACTAGCGGGAGAGACAATGAGCAGTTCTTC. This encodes CASRWTSGRDNEQFF.